The TCR beta chain described here comes from a study of cytomegalovirus exposure and HLA in healthy donors. Whole-study context: Unique TCRs from HLA-typed donors, roughly 89 million of them, were held in an early data release.

PCR used 60 Vbeta primers and 13 Jbeta primers. Data came from immunoSEQ multiplex PCR; TCRdb stores just in-frame clones and leaves some out. The sample lists roughly 130,000 clones, roughly 88% occurring once. With respect to this clone: Antigen: not known.

Findings and caveats of the study: Most sequenced TCRs were rare (though some public TCRs occurred in many donors). Researchers reported from a later analysis that most CMV-associated TCR beta chains appeared HLA-restricted.

Donors counted as nominally healthy when sampled, yet unrecorded immune exposures were likely. V was pared by 1 base and J by 4 bases, with 14 bases between. The CDR3 loop spans 15 amino acids. Germline values: CDR1 MNHNS, CDR2 SASEGT. This clonotype was obtained from a woman aged 18-29 years in good health and CMV-seropositive. The sample was PBMCs. The chain links TRBV6-1 to TRBJ2-7; D perhaps matches TRBD1 (5 bases). CDR3 region: CASSEVNRNVYEQYF. As DNA, the CDR3 is TGTGCCAGCAGTGAAGTGAACAGGAACGTATACGAGCAGTACTTC.